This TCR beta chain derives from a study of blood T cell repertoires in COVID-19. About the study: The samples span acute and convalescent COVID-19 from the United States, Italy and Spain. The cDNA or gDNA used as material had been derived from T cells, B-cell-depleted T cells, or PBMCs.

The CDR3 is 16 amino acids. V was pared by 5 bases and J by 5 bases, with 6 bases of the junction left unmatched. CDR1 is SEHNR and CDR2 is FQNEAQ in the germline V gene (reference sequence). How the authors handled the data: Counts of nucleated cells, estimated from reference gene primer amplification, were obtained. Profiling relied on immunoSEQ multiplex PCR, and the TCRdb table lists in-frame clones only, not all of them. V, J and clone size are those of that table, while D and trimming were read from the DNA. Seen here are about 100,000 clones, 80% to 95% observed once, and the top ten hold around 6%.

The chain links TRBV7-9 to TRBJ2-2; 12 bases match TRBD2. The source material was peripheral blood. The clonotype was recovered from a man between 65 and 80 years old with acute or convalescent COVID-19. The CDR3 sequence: CASSPTSGGPTGELFF. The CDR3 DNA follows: TGTGCCAGCAGCCCAACTAGCGGGGGGCCAACCGGGGAGCTGTTTTTT.